These 6 T cell receptor beta chains were sequenced from one sample in a study of blood T cell repertoires in COVID-19. Sequencing was performed with immunoSEQ multiplex PCR; in TCRdb, only in-frame clones are kept and a portion is missing. The repertoire holds fewer than 500,000 clones, with around 86% as singletons. Sequencing was done on a sample of peripheral blood. These receptors all stem from a woman aged 30 to 39 with active or convalescent COVID-19.

This chain links TRBV5-1 with TRBJ1-1, with 7 bases matching TRBD1. This CDR3 is 13 amino acids long. Germline CDR1 reads SGHRS; CDR2 reads YFSETQ. The V gene end was trimmed by 4 bases and the J gene end by 4 bases; junction bases not matched to a gene: 4. As DNA, the CDR3 is TGCGCCAGCAGCGATCCAGGGGGCACTGAAGCTTTCTTT. Protein product: CASSDPGGTEAFF.

This clone was seen a few times. The chain employs TRBV7-9 and TRBJ1-6; D gene uncertain. Germline lookup yields CDR1 SEHNR and CDR2 FQNEAQ (reference sequence). This CDR3 has 18 residues. Trimming stripped 5 bases from V and 0 bases from J, with 17 bases between. The CDR3 DNA reads as TGTGCCAGCAGCGTCACAGAATCCGAAAGCTCCTATAATTCACCCCTCCACTTT. Translation: CASSVTESESSYNSPLHF. Full variable domain (outside the CDR3, taken from reference TRBV7-9 and TRBJ1-6): DTGVSQNPRHKITKRGQNVTFRCDPISEHNRLYWYRQTLGQGPEFLTYFQNEAQLEKSRLLSDRFSAERPKGSFSTLEIQRTEQGDSAMYLCASSVTESESSYNSPLHFGNGTRLTVT.

The rearrangement links TRBV4-2 to TRBJ2-7; 9 bases match TRBD2. The CDR3 totals 16 residues. From germline, CDR1 is LGHNA and CDR2 YNFKEQ. V gave up 0 bases and J gave up 0 bases; unmatched junction bases: 3. Here the CDR3 DNA reads TGTGCCAGCAGCCAAGAGGGTAGCGGGAGCTCCTACGAGCAGTACTTC. This sequence encodes CASSQEGSGSSYEQYF.

A single count supports this clone. The chain is built from TRBV18 and TRBJ1-1; D gene ambiguous. Germline V gene data show CDR1 as KGHSH and CDR2 as LQKENI. The CDR3 consists of 16 residues. V was clipped by 4 bases and J by 0 bases, with 15 bases between them. CDR3 coding DNA: TGTGCCAGCTCACTCAACCAAGGAGCGATGAACACTGAAGCTTTCTTT. Its protein is CASSLNQGAMNTEAFF.

This chain's CDR3 is CASSGTSHEQYF. The CDR3, as DNA: TGTGCCAGCAGCGGGACAAGCCACGAGCAGTACTTC. The V gene is TRBV27, the J gene TRBJ2-7; D is perhaps TRBD1 (6 bases). Germline loops: CDR1 MNHEY, CDR2 SMNVEV (reference sequence). CDR3 length: 12 residues. V shed 6 bases and J shed 5 bases, with 11 bases lying between them.

The CDR3 loop reads CASSLAGQANYGYTF. DNA for the CDR3: TGTGCCAGCAGCTTGGCAGGACAGGCTAACTATGGCTACACCTTC. This rearrangement joins TRBV5-4 to TRBJ1-2; 7 nucleotides align to TRBD1. Germline values: CDR1 SGHNT, CDR2 YYREEE (reference sequence). V trimming: 0 bases; J trimming: 0 bases; junction bases outside the gene matches: 2. This CDR3 comprises 15 residues.